The clone carrying this T cell receptor (beta chain) was seen only a few times. Its antigen is unknown. The sample originates from a study of T-cell memory formation after mild COVID-19. Study results and caveats: Contracting CD4+ clones sat mainly in CM and EM; CD8+ in EMRA.

Germline lookup yields CDR1 MNHEY and CDR2 SVGEGT. The germline V and J ends were trimmed by 8 bases and 2 bases, with 9 bases remaining between them. CDR3 length: 13 residues. TCRdb re-derived calls from the 5' RACE reads in MiXCR, one entry per CDR3 protein. Of about 350,000 distinct CDR3 sequences detected, 25% to 30% appear once; the ten largest clones hold about 13%. Sequencing input: PBMCs or a T cell subset sorted from them (not recorded which). The sequence was obtained from an adult woman who had mild COVID-19 (a few samples of this study predate the infection). Cell type and time point are not known. V and J are TRBV6-2 or TRBV6-3 and TRBJ2-2; D gene unclear. Written as DNA, the CDR3 is TGTGCCAGCTGTGGTGGTAACACCGGGGAGCTGTTTTTT. Translating it yields CASCGGNTGELFF.